One and the same sample provided the 22 T cell receptor beta chains below, sequenced in a study of blood T cell repertoires in COVID-19. Libraries were prepared by immunoSEQ multiplex PCR; TCRdb keeps only in-frame clonotypes and omits some of them. Here the sample spans 45,000 to 55,000 clones, less than 95% being singletons. Sequences were obtained from peripheral blood. The receptors were sampled from a human donor in a cohort sampled during active COVID-19.

The chain recombines TRBV30 with TRBJ1-2; D is uncertain. The CDR3 runs 12 residues. Germline CDR1 is GTSNPN and CDR2 is SVGIG (reference sequence). V lost 2 bases to trimming and J lost 2 bases, with 6 bases between them. CDR3 protein: CAWSLGNYGYTF. CDR3 bases: TGTGCCTGGAGTTTGGGCAACTATGGCTACACCTTC.

The J gene is TRBJ2-2, the V gene TRBV6-5; TRBD2 agrees at 10 bases. CDR1 and CDR2 from the germline V gene are MNHEY and SVGAGI. The CDR3 runs 15 residues. V shed 6 bases, J shed 1 base, and the junction held 2 bases outside the gene matches. CDR3 DNA: TGTGCCAGCAGATGGACTAGCGGGAACACCGGGGAGCTGTTTTTT. Translated, it gives CASRWTSGNTGELFF.

The chain carries TRBV5-4 and TRBJ1-1, with D possibly being TRBD1 (6 bases). The length of the CDR3 is 15 residues. V lost 4 bases to trimming and J lost 3 bases, with 16 bases between them. Germline lookup yields CDR1 SGHNT and CDR2 YYREEE (reference sequence). CDR3 residues: CASSKETGVDTEAFF. In nucleotides, the CDR3 is TGTGCCAGCAGCAAGGAGACAGGTGTTGACACTGAAGCTTTCTTT.

This chain links TRBV11-2 with TRBJ2-7; 8 bases agree with TRBD1. V gave up 0 bases and J gave up 5 bases; unmatched junction bases: 15. There are 18 residues in the CDR3. CDR1 and CDR2 (germline): SGHAT, FQNNGV. In DNA, the CDR3 is TGTGCCAGCAGCTTAGATCTTTTTACTAACAGGGGGAAGCACGAGCAGTACTTC. Translated, it gives CASSLDLFTNRGKHEQYF.

This chain uses TRBV10-3 with TRBJ2-1; 7 positions match TRBD2. V was pared by 0 bases and J by 3 bases, with 2 bases of the junction left unmatched. Germline values: CDR1 ENHRY, CDR2 SYGVKD. The CDR3 is made up of 15 amino acids. The DNA for the CDR3 is TGTGCCATCAGTGAGTCCGGGGGGAACTACAATGAGCAGTTCTTC. It codes for CAISESGGNYNEQFF.

V gene TRBV4-1 combines with J gene TRBJ2-5; D is unclear. The germline V gene has CDR1 MGHRA and CDR2 YSYEKL. The CDR3 runs 13 residues. V was trimmed by 0 bases and J by 9 bases, leaving 11 bases between them. CDR3 protein: CASSQDVLSSQYF. CDR3 DNA sequence: TGCGCCAGCAGCCAAGACGTCTTGTCGTCCCAGTACTTC.

V is TRBV5-1 and J is TRBJ2-7; 9 bases match TRBD1. Looked up from germline, CDR1 is SGHRS and CDR2 is YFSETQ. This CDR3 spans 15 amino acids. With 4 bases clipped from V and 3 bases from J, the junction kept 8 bases outside the gene matches. The CDR3 protein is CASSAYGDRVYEQYF. The CDR3 DNA reads as TGCGCCAGCAGCGCCTATGGGGACAGGGTCTACGAGCAGTACTTC. The full variable domain, in which reference TRBV5-1 and TRBJ2-7 provide the parts outside the CDR3, is KAGVTQTPRYLIKTRGQQVTLSCSPISGHRSVSWYQQTPGQGLQFLFEYFSETQRNKGNFPGRFSGRQFSNSRSEMNVSTLELGDSALYLCASSAYGDRVYEQYFGPGTRLTVT.

This clone was observed a handful of times. The CDR3 spells CASRRADLATDTQYF. The CDR3 bases are TGTGCCAGCCGCCGAGCGGACTTAGCCACAGATACGCAGTATTTT. The rearrangement joins TRBV2 to TRBJ2-3, with D possibly matching TRBD2 (5 bases). V was trimmed by 8 bases and J by 2 bases, leaving 17 bases between them. This CDR3 comprises 15 residues. Germline V lookup: CDR1 SNHLY, CDR2 FYNNEI.

The chain has TRBV5-4 and TRBJ2-3, with D unresolved. Trimming removed 0 bases from V and 4 bases from J, with 12 bases in between. Germline V gene data show CDR1 as SGHNT and CDR2 as YYREEE (reference sequence). This CDR3 is built from 15 residues. CDR3 protein: CASSLGGQVADTQYF. The CDR3, as DNA: TGTGCCAGCAGCTTGGGTGGGCAGGTGGCAGATACGCAGTATTTT.

The chain uses TRBV5-5 and TRBJ1-5; no clear D. Deletions cut 0 bases from V and 4 bases from J, with 8 bases between. CDR1 is SGHKS and CDR2 is YYEKEE in the germline V gene (reference sequence). The CDR3 has 14 amino acids. The CDR3 DNA is TGTGCCAGCAGCTTGGAGCACTCAAATCAGCCCCAGCATTTT. It yields the protein CASSLEHSNQPQHF.

The rearrangement joins TRBV28 to TRBJ2-7; TRBD2 matches 7 bases. Germline values: CDR1 MDHEN, CDR2 SYDVKM. V lost 6 bases and J lost 3; bases outside the gene matches: 8. The CDR3 is 14 residues long. The CDR3 DNA reads as TGTGCCAGCAGAAACAGCGGGAACCGCTACGAGCAGTACTTC. Translating it yields CASRNSGNRYEQYF.

CDR3 protein: CASSERTSGDSYEQYF. CDR3 nucleotide sequence: TGTGCCAGCAGCGAACGGACTAGCGGGGACTCCTACGAGCAGTACTTC. This chain joins TRBV7-8 and TRBJ2-7, with 12 bases aligning to TRBD2. J was trimmed by 0 bases and V by 5 bases; bases with no gene match: 5. The CDR3 contains 16 residues. Germline V gene lookup returns CDR1 SGHVS and CDR2 FQNEAQ.

V and J are TRBV6-5 and TRBJ2-1; TRBD2 agrees at 9 bases. The CDR3 has 13 amino acids. After removal of 6 bases from V and 10 bases from J, the junction contained 7 bases not matched to a gene. CDR1 is MNHEY and CDR2 is SVGAGI in the germline V gene. The CDR3 reads CASRPLAGREQFF. DNA of the CDR3: TGTGCCAGCAGACCTCTAGCGGGACGGGAGCAGTTCTTC.

V is TRBV5-1 and J is TRBJ2-5; 8 bases are a match to TRBD1. CDR1 and CDR2 from the germline V gene are SGHRS and YFSETQ. The length of the CDR3 is 14 residues. Losses at the gene ends were 3 bases for V and 5 bases for J; bases not matched to a gene: 6. CDR3 region: CASSSRGPPETQYF. The CDR3 nucleotides are TGCGCCAGCAGCTCCAGGGGGCCTCCGGAGACCCAGTACTTC.

The chain has TRBV5-4 and TRBJ2-3; TRBD2 is a possible D gene (5 bases). The germline gives CDR1 SGHNT, CDR2 YYREEE (reference sequence). The germline V and J ends were trimmed by 0 bases and 0 bases, with 14 bases remaining between them. The CDR3 length is 17 residues. The CDR3 bases are TGTGCCAGCAGCTTGGTGACTACGTTTCCGAGCACAGATACGCAGTATTTT. It is translated as CASSLVTTFPSTDTQYF.

V is TRBV4-1 and J is TRBJ1-3; weak D call: TRBD1 (5 bases). The V gene's germline CDR1 is MGHRA and CDR2 YSYEKL. The V end was cut by 4 bases, the J end by 0 bases, with 10 bases between. The length of the CDR3 is 15 residues. The CDR3 sequence: CASSLQGYSGNTIYF. The CDR3 nucleotides are TGCGCCAGCAGCCTGCAGGGTTACTCTGGAAACACCATATATTTT.

This chain links TRBV14 with TRBJ1-3; no firm D call. V was cut by 4 bases and J by 2 bases, with 9 bases left in between. The CDR3 contains 14 residues. From germline, CDR1 is SGHDN and CDR2 FVKESK. The CDR3 is CASSLGRTGNTIYF. The CDR3 DNA follows: TGTGCCAGCAGCCTAGGGAGGACTGGAAACACCATATATTTT.

The J gene is TRBJ2-7, the V gene TRBV9; 7 nucleotides align to TRBD2. V gave up 4 bases and J gave up 3 bases; unmatched junction bases: 10. The germline CDR1 and CDR2 sequences are SGDLS and YYNGEE. The CDR3 is 15 residues long. The chain's CDR3 is CASSPHLRGNYEQYF. The CDR3 DNA sequence: TGTGCCAGCAGCCCCCATTTGCGGGGGAACTACGAGCAGTACTTC.

The chain has TRBV30 and TRBJ1-3; TRBD1 is a possible D gene (6 bases). Between the trimmed V and J ends, which lost 0 bases and 0 bases, there was a span of 12 bases. The germline V gene has CDR1 GTSNPN and CDR2 SVGIG (reference sequence). This CDR3 is 16 amino acids long. The CDR3 spells CAWSVLGAHSGNTIYF. The CDR3 bases are TGTGCCTGGAGTGTACTGGGGGCGCACTCTGGAAACACCATATATTTT.

CDR3 DNA sequence: TGTGCCAGCAGCAGATGGGGACAGGGCTACGAGCAGTACTTC. This sequence encodes CASSRWGQGYEQYF. This chain joins TRBV28 and TRBJ2-7; TRBD1 aligns across 9 bases. J gave up 3 bases and V 6 bases, and 6 bases lay outside the gene matches. The CDR3 spans 14 residues. The germline gives CDR1 MDHEN, CDR2 SYDVKM.

The V gene is TRBV10-3, the J gene TRBJ1-6; D gene uncertain. The CDR3 spans 13 residues. Germline CDR1 is ENHRY and CDR2 is SYGVKD. V was clipped by 0 bases and J by 11 bases, with 8 bases between them. CDR3 nucleotides: TGTGCCATCAGTGAGTCGGGAGGGACACCCCTCCACTTT. This sequence encodes CAISESGGTPLHF.

The V call is TRBV20-1, the J call TRBJ2-5, with 8 nucleotides matching TRBD2. The CDR3 extends over 13 amino acids. Germline loops: CDR1 DFQATT, CDR2 SNEGSKA (reference sequence). The trim removed 3 bases at V and 4 bases at J, leaving 4 bases unmatched. The CDR3 DNA reads TGCAGTGCTAGTCCCCTAGCGGGAGAGACCCAGTACTTC. Translation gives CSASPLAGETQYF.